This T cell receptor (beta chain) was retrieved from a study of Graves' ophthalmopathy and Graves' hyperthyroidism. About 10 ml of fresh blood yielded the PBMCs by density gradient. Investigators amplified TCR beta CDR3 regions from RNA transcripts. In the first round, RT-PCR was carried out with HTBI primers, and a multiplex PCR formed the second round. TCRdb reprocessed the multiplex PCR reads with MiXCR, giving one entry per CDR3 protein. The sample holds about 480,000 distinct CDR3 sequences, over 13% seen once. This clonotype has ten or more counts. Its antigen is as yet unknown. Overall study results and limits: Blood contained most expanded thyroid clonotypes exceeding 0.001 frequency.

This sequence was found in a woman younger than 45 with Graves' ophthalmopathy. Source material: blood.

The CDR3 DNA is TGTGCCAGCAGGGGACAGGCGAGAACTGAAGCTTTCTTT. The encoded protein is CASRGQARTEAFF. The V gene is TRBV12-3 or TRBV12-4, the J gene TRBJ1-1; 8 bases agree with TRBD1. The CDR3 contains 13 residues. The trim removed 6 bases at V and 5 bases at J, leaving 5 bases unmatched.